What follows are 9 T cell receptor beta chains derived from one specimen sequenced in a study of glioma-infiltrating T cells after dendritic cell vaccination. Produced via immunoSEQ multiplex PCR; TCRdb's table is partial and in-frame only. The sample shows over 70,000 clones, more than 65% of them seen only once. The starting material was blood, obtained before dendritic cell vaccination. Receptors originate from a human donor with glioblastoma.

This chain connects TRBV27 to TRBJ2-1; TRBD2 aligns across 7 bases. Germline V lookup: CDR1 MNHEY, CDR2 SMNVEV (reference sequence). Unmatched junction bases numbered 4, after V lost 0 bases and J lost 5 bases. The CDR3 is 15 residues long. The CDR3 protein is CASSLSMGGDNEQFF. CDR3 nucleotide sequence: TGTGCCAGCAGTTTATCGATGGGGGGGGACAATGAGCAGTTCTTC.

The V and J genes are TRBV2 and TRBJ1-5; D remains ambiguous. V lost 6 bases and J 7 bases, leaving 10 bases between the germline ends. The CDR3 loop spans 12 amino acids. Germline CDR1 is SNHLY and CDR2 is FYNNEI. DNA of the CDR3: TGTGCCAGCAGCCTCAGCGGCCAGCCCCAGCATTTT. The encoded protein is CASSLSGQPQHF.

The gene calls are TRBV6-4 and TRBJ2-7; 8 bases are shared with TRBD1. The CDR3 spans 17 residues. Germline V CDR1 and CDR2: MRHNA, SNTAGT. Unmatched junction bases numbered 12, after V lost 2 bases and J lost 3 bases. CDR3 coding DNA: TGTGCCAGCAGTGACGTCAGGGGGCGCCTAAACTGCTACGAGCAGTACGTC. This gives the protein CASSDVRGRLNCYEQYV.

The chain has TRBV5-1 and TRBJ2-7; 7 bases map to TRBD1. CDR3 length: 15 amino acids. The V gene end was trimmed by 1 base and the J gene end by 7 bases; junction bases not matched to a gene: 11. Germline V gene lookup returns CDR1 SGHRS and CDR2 YFSETQ. The CDR3 spells CASSLNSGTVGEQYF. The DNA of the CDR3 is TGCGCCAGCAGCTTGAATTCTGGGACAGTGGGTGAGCAGTACTTC.

This clone was seen a single time. The chain joins TRBV9 to TRBJ2-1; 13 positions match TRBD2. This CDR3 has 16 residues. CDR1 and CDR2 from the germline V gene are SGDLS and YYNGEE. The ends lost 2 bases at V and 6 bases at J; junction bases unmatched: 5. The CDR3: CASSVIGLAGANEQFF. CDR3 sequence (DNA): TGTGCCAGCAGCGTCATTGGACTAGCGGGAGCCAATGAGCAGTTCTTC.

This chain connects TRBV5-6 to TRBJ1-1; TRBD1 matches at 9 bases. The CDR3 is 15 residues long. Per germline, CDR1 SGHDT and CDR2 YYEEEE. V was pared by 4 bases and J by 1 base, with 5 bases of the junction left unmatched. The CDR3 bases are TGTGCCAGCAGCGCCTGGGACAGGGAGAACACTGAAGCTTTCTTT. As protein: CASSAWDRENTEAFF. The complete variable domain, with remaining parts taken from reference TRBV5-6 and TRBJ1-1, reads DAGVTQSPTHLIKTRGQQVTLRCSPKSGHDTVSWYQQALGQGPQFIFQYYEEEERQRGNFPDRFSGHQFPNYSSELNVNALLLGDSALYLCASSAWDRENTEAFFGQGTRLTVV.

This chain uses TRBV9 with TRBJ1-4, with 8 positions matching TRBD1. With V trimmed by 4 bases and J by 7 bases, 6 bases remained unmatched. Per the germline V gene, CDR1 is SGDLS and CDR2 is YYNGEE. There are 14 residues in the CDR3. In DNA, the CDR3 is TGTGCCAGCAGCTCCCGGACAGGGACTGAAAAACTGTTTTTT. Translating gives CASSSRTGTEKLFF.

J is TRBJ1-6 and V is TRBV6-5; possible D gene TRBD1, 5 bases. The CDR3 covers 15 residues. Germline assignment: CDR1 MNHEY and CDR2 SVGAGI. Between the trimmed V and J ends, which lost 6 bases and 9 bases, there was a span of 18 bases. CDR3 nucleotide sequence: TGTGCCAGCAGGGGGGGGACGCCACACGGTTCACCCCTCCACTTT. It translates to CASRGGTPHGSPLHF.

V and J are TRBV5-1 and TRBJ2-7, with D tentatively TRBD1 (6 bases). The length of the CDR3 is 16 residues. Looked up from germline, CDR1 is SGHRS and CDR2 is YFSETQ. Deletions cut 4 bases from V and 2 bases from J, with 19 bases between. CDR3 in DNA: TGCGCCAGCAGCCCGGACCGAACAGGGATCGCCTACGAGCAGTACTTC. As protein: CASSPDRTGIAYEQYF.